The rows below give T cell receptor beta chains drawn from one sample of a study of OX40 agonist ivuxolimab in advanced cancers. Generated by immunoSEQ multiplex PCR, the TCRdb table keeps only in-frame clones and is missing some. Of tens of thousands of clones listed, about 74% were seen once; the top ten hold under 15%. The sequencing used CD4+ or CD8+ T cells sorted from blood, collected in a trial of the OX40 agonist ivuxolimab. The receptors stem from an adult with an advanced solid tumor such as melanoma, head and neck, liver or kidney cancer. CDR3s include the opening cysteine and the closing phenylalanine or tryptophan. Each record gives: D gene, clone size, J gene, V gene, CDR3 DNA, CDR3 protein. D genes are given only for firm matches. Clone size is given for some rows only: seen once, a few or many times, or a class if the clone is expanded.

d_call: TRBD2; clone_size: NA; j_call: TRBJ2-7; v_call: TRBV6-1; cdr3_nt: TGTGCCAGCAGTGCCCGACTAGCGGGAAGGTACGAGCAGTACTTC; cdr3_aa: CASSARLAGRYEQYF
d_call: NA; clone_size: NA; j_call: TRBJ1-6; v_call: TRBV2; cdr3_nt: TGTGCCAGCAGTGACGGCCCCACGGTTTCACCCCTCCACTTT; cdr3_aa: CASSDGPTVSPLHF
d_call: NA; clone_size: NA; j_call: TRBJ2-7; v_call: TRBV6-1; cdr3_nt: TGTGCCAGCAGACTTGACAGTTACGAGCAGTACTTC; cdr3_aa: CASRLDSYEQYF
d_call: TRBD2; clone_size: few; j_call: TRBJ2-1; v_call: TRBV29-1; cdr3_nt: TGCAGCGCCGAGCCCCTAGCGGGAGTTATCAATGAGCAGTTCTTC; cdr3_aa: CSAEPLAGVINEQFF
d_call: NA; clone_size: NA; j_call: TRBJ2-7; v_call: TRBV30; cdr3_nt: TGTGCCTGGAGTGTAAAAGGGCGTATGGGACATCTGCCCTACGAGCAGTACTTC; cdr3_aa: CAWSVKGRMGHLPYEQYF
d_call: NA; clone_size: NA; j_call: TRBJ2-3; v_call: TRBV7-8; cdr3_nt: TGTGCCAGCAGCAAGGACGGAACTAGCACAGATACGCAGTATTTT; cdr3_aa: CASSKDGTSTDTQYF
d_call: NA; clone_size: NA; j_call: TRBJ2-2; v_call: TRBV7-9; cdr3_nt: TGTGCCAGCAGCAAACTTCCGGGCCCTTTAAACACCGGGGAGCTGTTTTTT; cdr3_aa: CASSKLPGPLNTGELFF
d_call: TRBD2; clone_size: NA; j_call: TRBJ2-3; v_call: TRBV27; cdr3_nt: TGTGCCAGCAGTGGGCGCGGGGACAAATTTCTAGCGGGGATCACAGATACGCAGTATTTT; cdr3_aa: CASSGRGDKFLAGITDTQYF
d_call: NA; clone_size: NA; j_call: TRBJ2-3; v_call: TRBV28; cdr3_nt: TGTGCCAGCAGTTCCCCCCTCGGAACAGATACGCAGTATTTT; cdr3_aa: CASSSPLGTDTQYF
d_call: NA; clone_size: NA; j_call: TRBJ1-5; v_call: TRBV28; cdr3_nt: TGTGCCAGCAGTTTAAGGGGACCGATGCAGCCCCAGCATTTT; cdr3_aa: CASSLRGPMQPQHF
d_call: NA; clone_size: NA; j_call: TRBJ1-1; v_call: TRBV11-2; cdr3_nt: TGTGCCAGCAGCTTAGCAAGTAGCGCAGAAGCTTTCTTT; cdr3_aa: CASSLASSAEAFF
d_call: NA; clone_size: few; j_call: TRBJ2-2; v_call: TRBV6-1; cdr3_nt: TGTGTAGTCGAGAGGGACACCGGGGAGCTGTTTTTT; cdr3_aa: CVVERDTGELFF
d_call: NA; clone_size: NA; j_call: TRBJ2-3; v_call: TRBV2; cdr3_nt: TGTGCCAGCATGGGGGGCTCAGATACGCAGTATTTT; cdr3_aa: CASMGGSDTQYF
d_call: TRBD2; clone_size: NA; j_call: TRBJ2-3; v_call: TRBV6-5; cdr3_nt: TGTGCCAGCAGACTCAGCGGGAGGGTTACGCAGTATTTT; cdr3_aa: CASRLSGRVTQYF
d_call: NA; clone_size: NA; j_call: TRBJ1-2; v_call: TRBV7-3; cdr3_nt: TGTGCCAGCAGCTTAATGCCAGGGTATGGCTACACCTTC; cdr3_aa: CASSLMPGYGYTF
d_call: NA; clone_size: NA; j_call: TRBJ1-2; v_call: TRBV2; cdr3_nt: TGTGCCAGCAGACGGTCGTCGGGCTACACCTTC; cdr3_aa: CASRRSSGYTF
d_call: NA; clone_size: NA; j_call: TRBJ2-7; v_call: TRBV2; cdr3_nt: TGTGCCAGCGGCCCGGGCCACTACGAGCAGTACTTC; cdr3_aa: CASGPGHYEQYF
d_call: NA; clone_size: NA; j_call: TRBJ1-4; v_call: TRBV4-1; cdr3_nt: TGCGCCAGCAGCCCGGTGGAAGGGGATGAAAAACTGTTTTTT; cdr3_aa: CASSPVEGDEKLFF
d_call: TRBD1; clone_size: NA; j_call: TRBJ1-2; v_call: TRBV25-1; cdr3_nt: TGTGCCAGCAGCCCCGGGACAGCCGGAGGCTACACCTTC; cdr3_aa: CASSPGTAGGYTF
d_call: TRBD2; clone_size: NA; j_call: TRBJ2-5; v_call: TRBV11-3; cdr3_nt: TGTGCCAGCAGCTTGGGTAGCGGGAGGGCCGGAGAGACCCAGTACTTC; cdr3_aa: CASSLGSGRAGETQYF
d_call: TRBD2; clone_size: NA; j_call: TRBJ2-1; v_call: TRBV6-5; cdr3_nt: TGTGCCAGCAGTTCCGAAAAGAGCGGGAGGCGGAATGAGCAGTTCTTC; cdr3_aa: CASSSEKSGRRNEQFF
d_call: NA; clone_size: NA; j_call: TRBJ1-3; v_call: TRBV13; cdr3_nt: TGTGCCAGCAGCTTAGCAGGCGGGCGGGGATGGGCTGGAAACACCATATATTTT; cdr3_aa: CASSLAGGRGWAGNTIYF
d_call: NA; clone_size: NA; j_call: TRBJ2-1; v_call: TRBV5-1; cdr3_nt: TGCGCCAGCAGCTTGCGACGGCGGGGCTCCCATGAGCAGTTCTTC; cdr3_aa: CASSLRRRGSHEQFF
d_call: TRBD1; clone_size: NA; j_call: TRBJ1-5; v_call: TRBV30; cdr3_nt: TGTGCCTGGAGGAACTCAGGGGGCGGACAGCCCCAGCATTTT; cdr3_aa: CAWRNSGGGQPQHF